This T cell receptor (beta chain) emerged from a study of PD-1 blockade in classical Hodgkin lymphoma. The study's findings and limits: Newly diagnosed patients were reported to start with lower TCR diversity than healthy donors.

Points on this clone: Its target is unknown.

Time point described: cycle 4 day 1 (C4D1), after five to seven weeks of nivolumab. Every one of the patients relapsed after autologous stem cell transplantation (brentuximab vedotin exposure was variable). The protocol was immunoSEQ multiplex PCR, while the TCRdb copy is restricted to in-frame clones and leaves out a portion. The profile shows approximately 44,000 clones, just over 65% of them singletons. This CDR3 is built from 13 residues. Germline loops: CDR1 SGHRS, CDR2 YFSETQ. V shed 5 bases and J 10 bases; nucleotides not matched to a gene: 7. V is TRBV5-1 and J is TRBJ2-1; TRBD2 matches at 9 bases. The receptor was derived from a human donor with classical Hodgkin lymphoma. The starting material was peripheral blood mononuclear cells (PBMCs), obtained before the fourth cycle of nivolumab. CDR3 sequence: CASRVSREGEQFF. CDR3 DNA: TGCGCCAGCAGGGTCTCGCGGGAGGGGGAGCAGTTCTTC.